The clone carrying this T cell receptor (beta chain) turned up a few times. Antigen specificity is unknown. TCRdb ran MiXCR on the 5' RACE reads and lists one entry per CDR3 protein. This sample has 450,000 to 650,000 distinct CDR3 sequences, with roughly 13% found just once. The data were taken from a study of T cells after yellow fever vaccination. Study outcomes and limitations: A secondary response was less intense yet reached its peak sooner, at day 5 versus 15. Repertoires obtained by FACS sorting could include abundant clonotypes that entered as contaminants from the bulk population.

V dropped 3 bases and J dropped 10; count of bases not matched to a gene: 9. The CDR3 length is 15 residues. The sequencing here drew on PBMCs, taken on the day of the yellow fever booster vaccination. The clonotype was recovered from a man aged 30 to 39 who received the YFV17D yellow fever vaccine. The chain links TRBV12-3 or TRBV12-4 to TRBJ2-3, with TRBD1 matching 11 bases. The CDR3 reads CASSFSSDRGLPQYF. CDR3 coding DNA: TGTGCCAGCAGTTTTAGTTCGGACAGGGGGCTCCCGCAGTATTTT.